The clone carrying this TCR beta chain was recorded a few times. The antigen is not known. The sample comes from a study of T cells in Graves' hyperthyroidism and ophthalmopathy. Amplification targeted TCR beta CDR3 regions from RNA transcripts. First-round RT-PCR targeting the TCR CDR3 was performed with the HTBI primer set. TCRdb reanalysed the multiplex PCR reads using MiXCR and keeps one entry per CDR3 protein. Counted here are about 640,000 distinct CDR3 sequences, roughly 20% occurring once; the ten biggest clones make up more than 30%. CDR1 is SEHNR, CDR2 FQNEAQ, per germline (reference sequence). The CDR3 totals 13 residues. With 4 bases removed from V and 3 bases from J, the gap between germline ends came to 9 bases. Study-wide results and limits: Most thyroid-expanded clonotypes above 0.001 were also found in blood.

This clonotype was sampled from a man aged 30-40 years with Graves' ophthalmopathy. This chain uses TRBV7-9 with TRBJ2-5; D call uncertain. Sequencing was carried out using blood. Here the CDR3 DNA reads TGTGCCAGCAGCTCCGAGCCTAAAGAGACCCAGTACTTC. Its translation: CASSSEPKETQYF.